Shown below are 16 T cell receptor beta chains from a single sample sequenced in a study of PD-L1 blockade in urothelial cancer. The method was immunoSEQ multiplex PCR; TCRdb's version includes in-frame clones alone and lacks a portion of them. The sample lists some 56,000 clones, roughly 87% seen once, with 15% to 19% in the top ten. The sample's time point: pretreatment peripheral blood. The sequences come from PBMCs, collected around atezolizumab (anti-PD-L1) treatment. The source is a man aged 65 to 79 with urothelial cancer.

The chain couples TRBV28 to TRBJ1-2; 10 positions match TRBD1. CDR3 length equals 16 residues. Germline CDR1 and CDR2: MDHEN and SYDVKM. The V and J ends lost 1 base and 8 bases, in that order; junction bases with no gene match: 10. The CDR3 DNA reads TGTGCCAGCAGTTTATATATAGGGACAGGGGCTGGAGGCTACACCTTC. This sequence encodes CASSLYIGTGAGGYTF.

The gene calls are TRBV9 and TRBJ2-5; 7 nucleotides agree with TRBD2. J gave up 5 bases and V 0 bases, and 4 bases lay outside the gene matches. This CDR3 has 14 residues. Germline lookup yields CDR1 SGDLS and CDR2 YYNGEE. The CDR3 DNA follows: TGTGCCAGCAGCGTAGGGGATAGCGGGGAGACCCAGTACTTC. It encodes CASSVGDSGETQYF.

The gene calls are TRBV14 and TRBJ2-7; 8 positions match TRBD1. The germline gives CDR1 SGHDN, CDR2 FVKESK. With V trimmed by 1 base and J by 2 bases, 4 bases remained unmatched. The CDR3 length is 15 residues. The CDR3, as DNA: TGTGCCAGCAGCCAAGGGTACAGGGGGACCTACGAGCAGTACTTC. Protein: CASSQGYRGTYEQYF.

The chain recombines TRBV10-3 with TRBJ2-3, with D perhaps matching TRBD1 (7 bases). Germline V gene sequence: CDR1 ENHRY, CDR2 SYGVKD. The V gene lost 3 bases and the J gene lost 4 bases, with 14 bases spanning the gap. The CDR3 covers 15 residues. CDR3 in DNA: TGTGCCATCAGTGATGCAGGGGGAGGATCAGATACGCAGTATTTT. Protein sequence: CAISDAGGGSDTQYF.

The chain recombines TRBV7-2 with TRBJ2-1; D is unclear. CDR1 and CDR2 (germline): SGHTA, FQGNSA. This CDR3 spans 12 amino acids. Trimming left V 3 bases short and J 4 bases short, with 4 bases between. CDR3 region: CASSFLYNEQFF. The CDR3 DNA is TGTGCCAGCAGCTTTCTATACAATGAGCAGTTCTTC.

A remark on this clone: Other DNA sequences in the same sample also yield this CDR3. The chain joins TRBV18 to TRBJ2-7, with a weak D call TRBD2 (5 bases). With 5 bases removed from V and 4 bases from J, the gap between germline ends came to 15 bases. The CDR3 loop spans 14 amino acids. Looked up from germline, CDR1 is KGHSH and CDR2 is LQKENI. CDR3 sequence (DNA): TGTGCCAGCTCATCCCTTCTCGGCGGGTACGAGCAGTACTTC. Amino acids: CASSSLLGGYEQYF.

This chain connects TRBV2 to TRBJ2-7; no reliable D call. The CDR3 totals 13 residues. CDR1 and CDR2 (germline): SNHLY, FYNNEI. Trimming removed 0 bases at V and 3 bases at J, with 6 bases between. CDR3 region: CASSEANNYEQYF. CDR3 nucleotides: TGTGCCAGCAGTGAAGCAAACAACTACGAGCAGTACTTC.

This chain connects TRBV19 to TRBJ2-2; D is unresolved. The V end lost 7 bases, the J end lost 0 bases, and 12 bases lay between the germline ends. The germline gives CDR1 LNHDA, CDR2 SQIVND (reference sequence). The CDR3 is made up of 15 amino acids. This CDR3 is CASTISASNTGELFF. As DNA, the CDR3 is TGTGCCAGTACAATCAGCGCTTCGAACACCGGGGAGCTGTTTTTT.

This chain uses TRBV27 with TRBJ2-1, with TRBD2 identical over 9 bases. The CDR3 runs 13 residues. In germline, CDR1 is MNHEY, CDR2 SMNVEV (reference sequence). The CDR3 loop is CAVAGGLYNEQFF. The CDR3 nucleotides read TGTGCGGTGGCGGGAGGGCTTTACAATGAGCAGTTCTTC.

The chain links TRBV5-1 to TRBJ2-6, with 9 bases fitting TRBD1. The V gene end was trimmed by 4 bases and the J gene end by 4 bases; junction bases not matched to a gene: 6. The CDR3 loop spans 16 amino acids. Germline assignment: CDR1 SGHRS and CDR2 YFSETQ. The CDR3 DNA reads as TGCGCCAGCAGCCCAGACAGGGGGAACGGGGCCAACGTCCTGACTTTC. As protein: CASSPDRGNGANVLTF.

This clone came up many times. The V call is TRBV4-1, the J call TRBJ2-7; 7 nucleotides agree with TRBD2. The J segment lost 4 bases and the V segment lost 1 base, leaving 4 bases of the junction unmatched. Germline loops: CDR1 MGHRA, CDR2 YSYEKL. This CDR3 is built from 14 residues. Here the CDR3 reads CASSQAAGEYEQYF. For the CDR3, the DNA is TGCGCCAGCAGCCAAGCTGCGGGGGAGTACGAGCAGTACTTC.

The chain carries TRBV2 and TRBJ2-1, with D maybe TRBD2 (6 bases). Germline V gene lookup returns CDR1 SNHLY and CDR2 FYNNEI. CDR3 length: 14 amino acids. V was shortened by 3 bases and J by 10 bases, with 16 bases between the two germline ends. The chain's CDR3 is CASSDLRGAGEQFF. The DNA for the CDR3 is TGTGCCAGCAGTGATTTACGGGGAGCGGGCGAGCAGTTCTTC.

The chain recombines TRBV14 with TRBJ2-6, with 7 positions matching TRBD1. The V and J ends lost 4 bases and 2 bases, in that order; junction bases with no gene match: 2. The CDR3 extends over 15 amino acids. Germline lookup yields CDR1 SGHDN and CDR2 FVKESK. The CDR3 coding sequence is TGTGCCAGCAGCCCACAGGGGACTGGGGCCAACGTCCTGACTTTC. This gives the protein CASSPQGTGANVLTF. The full variable domain, completed using reference TRBV14 and TRBJ2-6, is EAGVTQFPSHSVIEKGQTVTLRCDPISGHDNLYWYRRVMGKEIKFLLHFVKESKQDESGMPNNRFLAERTGGTYSTLKVQPAELEDSGVYFCASSPQGTGANVLTFGAGSRLTVL.

The J gene is TRBJ2-5, the V gene TRBV18; D is possibly TRBD2 (6 bases). Trimming removed 6 bases from V and 2 bases from J, with 13 bases in between. CDR3 length: 14 amino acids. Germline loops: CDR1 KGHSH, CDR2 LQKENI. Here the CDR3 reads CASSPGLNQETQYF. The CDR3 coding sequence is TGTGCCAGCTCCCCGGGACTGAATCAAGAGACCCAGTACTTC. Filled out from reference TRBV18 and TRBJ2-5, the complete variable domain reads NAGVMQNPRHLVRRRGQEARLRCSPMKGHSHVYWYRQLPEEGLKFMVYLQKENIIDESGMPKERFSAEFPKEGPSILRIQQVVRGDSAAYFCASSPGLNQETQYFGPGTRLLVL.

This chain joins TRBV28 and TRBJ2-3, with unresolved D. This CDR3 has 16 amino acids. Germline loops: CDR1 MDHEN, CDR2 SYDVKM. V dropped 5 bases and J dropped 4 bases, with 19 bases sitting between them. The CDR3 coding sequence is TGTGCCAGCAGTGCACCCTCCTCAGCTCGGGCAGATACGCAGTATTTT. Protein: CASSAPSSARADTQYF.

This chain's CDR3 is CASRSVEGKVIGELFF. The CDR3 nucleotides read TGCGCCAGCAGGTCTGTGGAGGGAAAGGTAATTGGGGAGCTGTTTTTT. V gene TRBV4-1 combines with J gene TRBJ2-2; perhaps TRBD2 as D (6 bases). Germline values: CDR1 MGHRA, CDR2 YSYEKL. V lost 6 bases and J 8 bases, leaving 22 bases between the germline ends. The CDR3 is 16 amino acids.